This TCR beta chain was observed in a study of PD-1 blockade in mismatch repair-deficient tumors. General observations from the study: Three of seven peptides expanded clones, giving about 130 unique blood TCRs.

This clone was recorded a few times. What it binds is unknown. Sequencing was performed with immunoSEQ multiplex PCR; in TCRdb, only in-frame clones are kept and a portion is missing. This table holds approximately 10,000 clones, 80% to 90% found once. Specified time point: roughly 11-day in vitro stimulation with candidate neoantigen peptide 7. PCR or immunohistochemistry showed mismatch repair deficiency in every enrolled patient. CDR1 is MNHEY, CDR2 SMNVEV, per germline (reference sequence). The CDR3 runs 14 residues. V gave up 3 bases and J gave up 0 bases, with 8 bases separating them. The sequence derives from an adult with mismatch repair-deficient cancer. This specimen consisted of cells cultured in vitro, obtained from a patient treated with pembrolizumab. This chain links TRBV27 with TRBJ1-2; D gene unclear. The CDR3 bases are TGTGCCAGCAGTTTGGGAGGACCTAACTATGGCTACACCTTC. Translated: CASSLGGPNYGYTF.